This T cell receptor (beta chain) is drawn from a study of chemoradiotherapy in HPV16-positive cancers. Overall study context: Functional T-cell assays on two HPV16-positive patients' cells defined candidate HPV-specific clones and common TCR motifs.

CDR1 and CDR2 from the germline V gene are SGHTA and FQGTGA. The CDR3 consists of 14 residues. Trimming left V 2 bases short and J 7 bases short, with 11 bases between. Assay used: immunoSEQ multiplex PCR; TCRdb lists only in-frame clones, some missing. Of over 10,000 clones in the sample, roughly nine tenths were seen once. The sequence derives from a human donor with HPV-associated anogenital cancer. This chain uses TRBV7-3 with TRBJ1-4; tentatively, D is TRBD1 (6 bases). Here the sequenced sample was blood, taken from a patient who underwent chemoradiotherapy. The DNA for the CDR3 is TGTGCCAGCAGCTTATTGGGGGCTGGTGAAAAACTGTTTTTT. Translation gives CASSLLGAGEKLFF.